The 13 T cell receptor beta chains below all came from one sample that was sequenced in a study of monozygotic twins with inflammatory bowel disease. From its re-call of the 5' RACE reads, TCRdb lists each CDR3 protein once, without DNA. The listing records roughly 140,000 distinct CDR3 sequences. Sequenced input: blood. The receptors shown here come from a human donor with ulcerative colitis or Crohn's disease, or a healthy co-twin of an affected twin (not recorded which).

CDR3: CASSSGGGTDTQYF. The chain couples TRBV7-2 to TRBJ2-3; TCRdb lists TRBD2, though no DNA is available to test this call. The CDR3 has 14 residues. Germline V gene data show CDR1 as SGHTA and CDR2 as FQGNSA.

This CDR3 reads CASSEGIGGRPQHF. V gene TRBV6-1 combines with J gene TRBJ1-5; TCRdb reports TRBD1, a call that lacks DNA to check it against. Germline assignment: CDR1 MNHNS and CDR2 SASEGT. This CDR3 spans 14 amino acids.

The genes are TRBV20-1 and TRBJ2-1; TCRdb designates TRBD1, a call that cannot be tested without DNA. The CDR3 is made up of 14 amino acids. Germline CDR1 DFQATT, CDR2 SNEGSKA (reference sequence). The chain's CDR3 is CSAYRDPPGDEQFF.

The CDR3: CSARSGNSYEQYF. The chain has TRBV20-1 and TRBJ2-7. CDR1 and CDR2 (germline): DFQATT, SNEGSKA (reference sequence). The CDR3 covers 13 residues.

Measured by frequency, this clonotype is medium-sized. The J gene is TRBJ1-2, the V gene TRBV5-1; the TRBD1 assignment by TCRdb is unverifiable without DNA. The CDR3 loop spans 14 amino acids. Germline CDR1 and CDR2: SGHRS and YFSETQ. CDR3 protein: CASSLGGENYGYTF.

V is TRBV10-3 and J is TRBJ1-3. The CDR3 has 14 amino acids. Germline CDR1 is ENHRY and CDR2 is SYGVKD. The CDR3 loop reads CAISGDSSGNTIYF.

V is TRBV27 and J is TRBJ2-1; with no DNA, the TCRdb D assignment of TRBD1 cannot be verified. Germline-derived CDR1 and CDR2 are MNHEY and SMNVEV (reference sequence). There are 14 residues in the CDR3. CDR3 in amino acids: CASSLGSGGNEQFF.

The chain has TRBV6-2 or TRBV6-3 and TRBJ2-7. Per germline, CDR1 MNHEY and CDR2 SVGEGT. The CDR3 totals 16 residues. The CDR3 spells CASSYSVTGGSYEQYF.

The genes are TRBV7-3 and TRBJ1-1; checking the TCRdb D call of TRBD1 is not possible without DNA. CDR1 and CDR2 (germline): SGHTA, FQGTGA. The CDR3 runs 15 residues. CDR3 loop: CASSLEPGTNTEAFF.

The chain employs TRBV5-1 and TRBJ2-3; TCRdb proposes TRBD2, but this gene call is untestable without DNA. This CDR3 region has 16 residues. Germline V gene sequence: CDR1 SGHRS, CDR2 YFSETQ. This CDR3 is CASSTRGGGGTDTQYF.

CDR3: CASSSHRGSDEQFF. V is TRBV7-7 and J is TRBJ2-1; there is no DNA to check the TCRdb D call of TRBD2. Germline loops: CDR1 SSHAT, CDR2 FNYEAQ (reference sequence). The CDR3 sequence is 14 residues long.

The chain carries TRBV18 and TRBJ1-4; TCRdb designates TRBD1, a call that cannot be tested without DNA. Looked up from germline, CDR1 is KGHSH and CDR2 is LQKENI. The CDR3 totals 17 residues. The CDR3 reads CASSPPFSGQSNEKLFF.

The chain links TRBV10-3 to TRBJ2-7; absent DNA, TCRdb's TRBD2 call cannot be checked. Germline V CDR1 and CDR2: ENHRY, SYGVKD. The CDR3 extends over 16 amino acids. This CDR3 is CAISESSGGLDYEQYF.